This entry describes one TCR beta chain. Its antigen target is currently unknown. No base-level quality is on record; no much larger clone is a single base apart. Sample treatment or condition, as interpreted from the label and publication: in vitro stimulation with specific CMV peptide epitopes to enrich CMV-specific T cells. The entry originates in a study of T cell repertoires in cytomegalovirus infection (dated by TCRdb to between 2018 and 2020). In the study overall: Recently identified HLA-C-restricted CMV epitopes, whose presentation resists viral immunomodulation, were targeted by peptide stimulations together with well-studied HLA-B-restricted epitopes. The HLA type of each donor mattered for the analysis, because public TCR beta signatures pointed to carriage of CMV infection along with the matching HLA type. Here is what the overall study found, with its caveats: In the ex vivo response, HLA-C-restricted CMV-specific TCR beta clonotypes were dominant, and in two of eight donors the single most frequent clonotype came from this HLA-C-restricted group. Cumulative frequency of public TCR beta family members discriminated carriers of CMV infection plus the relevant HLA type in this cohort and an independent roughly 350-donor cohort.

TCRdb lists the instrument as Illumina HiSeq 1500. TCRdb took the public reads, trimmed them with fastp at Q25, ran MiXCR for clone calling and kept in-frame beta chains. Rows merge per CDR3 protein into single entries with the most common DNA and genes. This sample comprises 830,000 or so distinct CDR3 sequences, approximately 30% of them detected only once. 9.5% to 15% of the sample goes to the ten largest clones. Via the germline V gene, CDR1 is SGHTA and CDR2 FQGTGA. Cut back by 2 bases and 8 bases, the V and J ends lie 11 bases apart. The CDR3, cysteine through phenylalanine, is 13 amino acids long. The retained sequence is limited to the CDR3, 39 bases, with the frame set at the first base.

The chain is made from TRBV7-3 and TRBJ2-3; the best D guess is TRBD1, with 5 bases matching. This receptor was obtained from a human donor in good health (CMV status not recorded). Some clones in this sample may be carry-over from other donors' samples. The sample in question was cultured CD8+ T cells from PBMCs, obtained from culture after CMV antigen stimulation. The CDR3 corresponds to CASSLGQGSTQYF. The sequence in DNA is TGTGCCAGCAGCTTAGGGCAGGGTTCTACGCAGTATTTT.